These 18 T cell receptor beta chains were all obtained from the same sample, sequenced in a study of molecular identifiers for immune sequencing clone quantification. One entry per CDR3 protein, called by TCRdb with MiXCR from the PCR reads. The sample shows some 650,000 distinct CDR3 sequences, just under 20% of them seen only once. Sequenced material: naive CD8+ T cells from blood, with Jurkat cell RNA spiked in. Subset described: FACS-sorted CD8+CD4-CCR7+CD45RA+ naive T cells. Receptors originate from a human donor in good health. Some libraries in this study had Jurkat cell RNA spiked in.

J is TRBJ2-3 and V is TRBV11-2; D assignment may be TRBD1 or TRBD2 (5 bases each). Per the germline V gene, CDR1 is SGHAT and CDR2 is FQNNGV. The V end was cut by 5 bases, the J end by 2 bases, with 20 bases between. CDR3 length: 17 residues. CDR3 nucleotides: TGTGCCAGCAGCCTGTCCCCCCCGGGTGGGACCACAGATACGCAGTATTTT. Translated: CASSLSPPGGTTDTQYF.

This clonotype was seen at least ten times. The chain joins TRBV7-9 to TRBJ2-5, with a tentative D call TRBD1 (6 bases). This CDR3 spans 15 amino acids. CDR1 is SEHNR and CDR2 is FQNEAQ in the germline V gene (reference sequence). V was shortened by 4 bases and J by 0 bases, with 12 bases between the two germline ends. CDR3 sequence: CASSSTQGYQETQYF. The CDR3 nucleotides read TGTGCCAGCAGCTCGACACAGGGCTACCAAGAGACCCAGTACTTC.

This clonotype was counted at least ten times. The CDR3 spells CASSLVPGTGDAWGTDTQYF. The CDR3 DNA reads as TGTGCCAGCAGCTTGGTGCCTGGGACAGGGGACGCATGGGGCACAGATACGCAGTATTTT. The V gene is TRBV5-6, the J gene TRBJ2-3; 10 bases align to TRBD1. Germline V CDR1 and CDR2: SGHDT, YYEEEE. The length of the CDR3 is 20 residues. Germline trimming cut 0 bases from V and 1 base from J; bases unmatched to any gene: 14.

This clonotype was found a few times. This chain connects TRBV29-1 to TRBJ2-1; D may be TRBD1 (5 bases). Trimming removed 6 bases from V and 0 bases from J, with 15 bases in between. The CDR3 spans 15 residues. The germline CDR1 and CDR2 sequences are SQVTM and ANQGSEA. The CDR3 reads CSVDNRESSYNEQFF. The CDR3 DNA follows: TGCAGCGTGGACAATAGAGAGAGCTCCTACAATGAGCAGTTCTTC.

Ten or more counts support this clonotype. The CDR3 sequence is CASSNIASEAFF. The CDR3, as DNA: TGTGCCAGCAGCAATATCGCGTCTGAAGCTTTCTTT. V is TRBV27 and J is TRBJ1-1; D not certain. Germline CDR1 is MNHEY and CDR2 is SMNVEV (reference sequence). Trimming shortened V by 6 bases and J by 6 bases, and 11 bases separated the two germline ends. The CDR3 loop spans 12 amino acids.

The table lists this clonotype with many counts. The genes are TRBV7-6 and TRBJ2-3; maybe TRBD2 (6 bases). Germline CDR1 is SGHVS and CDR2 is FNYEAQ. The CDR3 extends over 17 amino acids. Trimming stripped 1 base from V and 4 bases from J, with 18 bases between. This CDR3 reads CASSLELGPGGADTQYF. CDR3 sequence (DNA): TGTGCCAGCAGCTTAGAGCTCGGGCCCGGCGGGGCAGATACGCAGTATTTT. The full variable domain, rest sourced from reference TRBV7-6 and TRBJ2-3, is GAGVSQSPRYKVTKRGQDVALRCDPISGHVSLYWYRQALGQGPEFLTYFNYEAQQDKSGLPNDRFSAERPEGSISTLTIQRTEQRDSAMYRCASSLELGPGGADTQYFGPGTRLTVL.

This clonotype was seen many times. V gene TRBV10-2 combines with J gene TRBJ2-7; 11 nucleotides match TRBD2. This CDR3 contains 15 residues. The ends lost 0 bases at V and 4 bases at J; junction bases unmatched: 2. Germline CDR1 reads WSHSY; CDR2 reads SAAADI. Written as DNA, the CDR3 is TGCGCCAGCAGTGAGTCACTAGCGGGGGTGTACGAGCAGTACTTC. Its translation is CASSESLAGVYEQYF.

This clonotype came up a few times. This may be a read error, as it is one base from a much larger clone. The chain combines TRBV4-3 with TRBJ1-1, with D possibly TRBD1 on 6 matching bases. The CDR3 extends over 14 amino acids. Deletions cut 4 bases from V and 4 bases from J, with 13 bases between. CDR1 and CDR2 (germline): LGHNA, YSLEER. The CDR3 sequence is CASSRQGGGTEAFF. The CDR3 coding sequence is TGCGCCAGCAGCCGCCAGGGAGGGGGCACTGAAGCTTTCTTT.

This clonotype was counted at least ten times. The CDR3 nucleotides are TGTGCCAGCAGTTATCAGGGGTGGCAAGAGACCCAGTACTTC. This encodes CASSYQGWQETQYF. V usage is TRBV28 and J usage is TRBJ2-5, with D tentatively TRBD1 (6 bases). The germline V gene encodes CDR1 MDHEN and CDR2 SYDVKM. V lost 4 bases and J 2 bases, leaving 11 bases between the germline ends. The CDR3 spans 14 residues.

This clonotype was counted at least ten times. The chain joins TRBV12-5 to TRBJ2-2; D gene ambiguous. The germline V and J ends were trimmed by 0 bases and 6 bases, with 2 bases remaining between them. The CDR3 runs 12 residues. Germline CDR1 reads LGHNT; CDR2 reads FRNRAP. The DNA of the CDR3 is TGTGCTAGTGGTTTGGTAGCCGGGGAGCTGTTTTTT. As protein: CASGLVAGELFF.

The gene calls are TRBV6-5 and TRBJ2-5, with D possibly matching TRBD2 (6 bases). Looked up from germline, CDR1 is MNHEY and CDR2 is SVGAGI. V lost 2 bases and J lost 4, with 14 bases in between. This CDR3 has 15 amino acids. This CDR3 reads CASSYSGLTGETQYF. CDR3 bases: TGTGCCAGCAGTTACAGTGGACTAACGGGAGAGACCCAGTACTTC.

A few counts support this clonotype. This chain uses TRBV13 with TRBJ1-1, with TRBD1 matching over 11 bases. Germline-derived CDR1 and CDR2 are PRHDT and FYEKMQ (reference sequence). Unmatched junction bases numbered 11, after V lost 5 bases and J lost 0 bases. The CDR3 has 18 amino acids. CDR3 loop: CASSLTSGQGALNTEAFF. CDR3 DNA sequence: TGTGCCAGCAGCCTGACCTCCGGACAGGGGGCTTTGAACACTGAAGCTTTCTTT.

Of note for this clonotype: A much larger clone lies a single base off, so this may be a read error. This chain joins TRBV30 and TRBJ2-1, with D maybe TRBD1 (6 bases). CDR1 is GTSNPN, CDR2 SVGIG, per germline (reference sequence). The CDR3 consists of 15 residues. CDR3 region: CAWSETGFYYNEQSF. The CDR3 nucleotides are TGTGCCTGGAGTGAAACAGGGTTCTACTACAATGAGCAGTCCTTC.

Ten or more counts support this clonotype. The chain employs TRBV7-9 and TRBJ2-3; D might be TRBD1 (6 bases). This CDR3 has 12 amino acids. Deletions cut 0 bases from V and 10 bases from J, with 8 bases between. Looked up from germline, CDR1 is SEHNR and CDR2 is FQNEAQ (reference sequence). The CDR3 spells CASSLAGGAQYF. The CDR3 nucleotides read TGTGCCAGCAGCTTAGCAGGGGGAGCGCAGTATTTT.

This clonotype was observed at least ten times. The rearrangement joins TRBV28 to TRBJ1-6; D might be TRBD1 (6 bases). CDR3 length equals 18 residues. Per germline, CDR1 MDHEN and CDR2 SYDVKM. Trimming shortened V by 3 bases and J by 1 base, and 16 bases separated the two germline ends. The CDR3 reads CASSLGQGLGSYNSPLHF. The CDR3 DNA reads as TGTGCCAGCAGTTTGGGTCAGGGGCTTGGGTCCTATAATTCACCCCTCCACTTT.

As to this clonotype: One junction end disagrees with the germline gene, perhaps due to a read error. The genes are TRBV20-1 and TRBJ2-3; 8 nucleotides match TRBD2. CDR1 DFQATT and CDR2 SNEGSKA come from the germline V gene (reference sequence). The CDR3 totals 14 residues. In DNA form, the CDR3 reads TGCGGTGCTAGACTTGGACTAGCAATAGACACGCAGTATTTT. It encodes CGARLGLAIDTQYF.

This clonotype was observed many times. This rearrangement joins TRBV7-9 to TRBJ2-1; 9 nucleotides match TRBD1. The germline V gene has CDR1 SEHNR and CDR2 FQNEAQ (reference sequence). V shed 5 bases and J 7 bases; nucleotides not matched to a gene: 12. This CDR3 has 16 residues. For the CDR3, the DNA is TGTGCCAGCAGCCACCCCGGGACAGGGCCTAGAAATGAGCAGTTCTTC. This encodes CASSHPGTGPRNEQFF.

This clonotype was recorded many times. The chain links TRBV9 to TRBJ1-6; 7 bases fit TRBD1. In germline, CDR1 is SGDLS, CDR2 YYNGEE. This CDR3 contains 15 residues. After removal of 3 bases from V and 9 bases from J, the junction contained 9 bases not matched to a gene. In DNA form, the CDR3 reads TGTGCCAGCAGCGACAGGGGCGTACGTGGTTCACCCCTCCACTTT. Translating it yields CASSDRGVRGSPLHF.